This is a list of T cell receptor beta chains from one sample in a study of response to subunit inactivated influenza vaccine. TCRdb called the RT-PCR reads again in MiXCR, with one record for every CDR3 protein. The table includes 700,000 to 900,000 distinct CDR3 sequences, about 20% detected once. The specimen was PBMCs from blood, collected 4 to 6 days after vaccination. These receptors all come from a man aged 50 to 60 who received an inactivated influenza vaccine. Each CDR3 is given with its conserved first and last residue. The order of the fields is CDR3 protein, CDR3 DNA, V gene, D gene, J gene, clone size. A D gene is named only where the DNA matches it firmly. The size of a clone is reported for some rows only, either as once, few or many, or as a class for expanded clones.

CDR3 protein: CASSLGPRYEQYF
CDR3 DNA: TGTGCCAGCAGCTTAGGACCGCGGTACGAGCAGTACTTC
V gene: TRBV7-2
D gene: NA
J gene: TRBJ2-7
clone size: many

CDR3 protein: CASSVVGSGRGETQYF
CDR3 DNA: TGTGCCAGCAGCGTAGTGGGGAGCGGGAGGGGTGAGACCCAGTACTTC
V gene: TRBV9
D gene: TRBD2
J gene: TRBJ2-5
clone size: NA

CDR3 protein: CASSEGRGDEKLFF
CDR3 DNA: TGTGCCAGCAGTGAAGGCAGAGGGGATGAAAAACTGTTTTTT
V gene: TRBV2
D gene: NA
J gene: TRBJ1-4
clone size: NA

CDR3 protein: CASSTFTSGTEQFF
CDR3 DNA: TGTGCCAGCAGTACGTTCACTAGCGGGACGGAGCAGTTCTTC
V gene: TRBV28
D gene: TRBD2
J gene: TRBJ2-1
clone size: few

CDR3 protein: CASSVTRESTDTQYF
CDR3 DNA: TGTGCCAGCAGCGTCACCAGGGAAAGCACAGATACGCAGTATTTT
V gene: TRBV7-2
D gene: NA
J gene: TRBJ2-3
clone size: NA

CDR3 protein: CSARAREGTDTQYF
CDR3 DNA: TGCAGTGCTAGAGCCAGAGAAGGGACAGATACGCAGTATTTT
V gene: TRBV20-1
D gene: NA
J gene: TRBJ2-3
clone size: many

CDR3 protein: CATSEPSGHTNEQFF
CDR3 DNA: TGTGCCACCAGTGAACCGTCTGGCCACACGAATGAGCAGTTCTTC
V gene: TRBV24-1
D gene: NA
J gene: TRBJ2-1
clone size: few

CDR3 protein: CAWNRGGETQYF
CDR3 DNA: TGTGCCTGGAACAGGGGTGGCGAGACCCAGTACTTC
V gene: TRBV30
D gene: TRBD1
J gene: TRBJ2-5
clone size: many

CDR3 protein: CASSPLSGGLVQETQYF
CDR3 DNA: TGCGCCAGCAGCCCCCTATCGGGGGGACTCGTCCAAGAGACCCAGTACTTC
V gene: TRBV4-1
D gene: TRBD2
J gene: TRBJ2-5
clone size: NA

CDR3 protein: CSALSDTQYF
CDR3 DNA: TGCAGTGCCCTTTCAGATACGCAGTATTTT
V gene: TRBV20-1
D gene: NA
J gene: TRBJ2-3
clone size: few

CDR3 protein: CATSRTPGLYNEQFF
CDR3 DNA: TGTGCCACCAGCCGCACCCCGGGACTATACAATGAGCAGTTCTTC
V gene: TRBV15
D gene: TRBD2
J gene: TRBJ2-1
clone size: NA

CDR3 protein: CASSQEWRGSEQYF
CDR3 DNA: TGCGCCAGCAGCCAAGAATGGCGGGGTTCCGAGCAGTACTTC
V gene: TRBV4-3
D gene: NA
J gene: TRBJ2-7
clone size: NA

CDR3 protein: CASRSIGTNLNEQFF
CDR3 DNA: TGTGCCAGCCGATCAATAGGGACCAACTTAAATGAGCAGTTCTTC
V gene: TRBV6-2/TRBV6-3
D gene: NA
J gene: TRBJ2-1
clone size: NA

CDR3 protein: CASSLLGGRGGRFF
CDR3 DNA: TGTGCCAGCAGCTTACTCGGGGGGAGGGGTGGTAGGTTCTTC
V gene: TRBV7-2
D gene: TRBD2
J gene: TRBJ2-1
clone size: NA

CDR3 protein: CASSLGERERLFF
CDR3 DNA: TGTGCCAGCAGCTTAGGGGAGAGGGAGAGACTGTTCTTC
V gene: TRBV7-2
D gene: NA
J gene: TRBJ2-1
clone size: few

CDR3 protein: CASSIRSQVDTQYF
CDR3 DNA: TGCGCCAGCAGCATCAGGAGCCAAGTAGATACGCAGTATTTT
V gene: TRBV5-1
D gene: NA
J gene: TRBJ2-3
clone size: once

CDR3 protein: CASSIDERQAYEQYF
CDR3 DNA: TGTGCCAGCAGCATAGACGAAAGACAGGCCTACGAGCAGTACTTC
V gene: TRBV7-9
D gene: NA
J gene: TRBJ2-7
clone size: NA

CDR3 protein: CASSVGRGYGYTF
CDR3 DNA: TGTGCCAGCAGTGTGGGAAGGGGGTATGGCTACACCTTC
V gene: TRBV25-1
D gene: NA
J gene: TRBJ1-2
clone size: NA

CDR3 protein: CASSPYLWGGPLNEQFF
CDR3 DNA: TGTGCCAGCAGTCCCTACCTATGGGGAGGGCCCTTAAATGAGCAGTTCTTC
V gene: TRBV12-3/TRBV12-4
D gene: TRBD2
J gene: TRBJ2-1
clone size: few

CDR3 protein: CASSYQGASNQPQHF
CDR3 DNA: TGTGCCAGCAGTTACCAAGGGGCTAGCAATCAGCCCCAGCATTTT
V gene: TRBV6-5
D gene: NA
J gene: TRBJ1-5
clone size: NA

CDR3 protein: CASAPAGSMNTEAFF
CDR3 DNA: TGTGCCAGCGCGCCGGCGGGGTCGATGAACACTGAAGCTTTCTTT
V gene: TRBV12-3/TRBV12-4
D gene: NA
J gene: TRBJ1-1
clone size: NA

CDR3 protein: CASSRDRGPSEQFF
CDR3 DNA: TGTGCCAGCAGCCGGGACAGGGGGCCGTCGGAGCAGTTCTTC
V gene: TRBV12-3/TRBV12-4
D gene: TRBD1
J gene: TRBJ2-1
clone size: NA

CDR3 protein: CATSRDPGRRETQYF
CDR3 DNA: TGTGCCACCAGCAGAGATCCCGGACGAAGAGAGACCCAGTACTTC
V gene: TRBV15
D gene: NA
J gene: TRBJ2-5
clone size: few

CDR3 protein: CASSDRDSPLTAGANVLTF
CDR3 DNA: TGTGCCAGCAGTGATCGGGACAGCCCTTTAACTGCTGGGGCCAACGTCCTGACTTTC
V gene: TRBV6-4
D gene: TRBD1
J gene: TRBJ2-6
clone size: NA

CDR3 protein: CASSLARRSLGGAQYF
CDR3 DNA: TGTGCCAGCAGCTTAGCGAGGAGAAGCCTGGGGGGGGCCCAGTACTTC
V gene: TRBV7-9
D gene: TRBD2
J gene: TRBJ2-5
clone size: NA

CDR3 protein: CASSPSAASDTQYF
CDR3 DNA: TGTGCCAGCAGCCCCTCCGCAGCGTCAGATACGCAGTATTTT
V gene: TRBV9
D gene: NA
J gene: TRBJ2-3
clone size: few